A selection of T cell receptor beta chains follows, all from one sample in a study of blood T cells in healthy people across ages. Each CDR3 protein is one row after TCRdb ran MiXCR on the 5' RACE reads. The table has more than 650,000 distinct CDR3 sequences, about 55% seen once. Sequenced sample: blood. These receptor sequences come from a man older than 75 in good health. Both conserved end residues are part of each CDR3. A D gene is named only where the DNA matches it firmly. Not all rows give a size; the values are once, few, many and, for expanded clones, a class.

TRBJ2-1	TRBV6-6	.	.	CASSYPGYNEQFF	TGTGCCAGCAGTTACCCGGGCTACAATGAGCAGTTCTTC
TRBJ1-6	TRBV20-1	TRBD1	few	CSASSGQESLHF	TGCAGTGCTAGTTCGGGACAGGAATCCCTCCACTTT
TRBJ1-2	TRBV6-1	.	once	CASSPVPPPVVGYGYTF	TGTGCCAGCAGTCCCGTCCCCCCGCCCGTAGTGGGTTATGGCTACACCTTC
TRBJ1-5	TRBV12-3/TRBV12-4	.	few	CASSRAGDNQPQHF	TGTGCCAGCAGTAGGGCAGGTGACAATCAGCCCCAGCATTTT
TRBJ2-2	TRBV7-2	.	few	CASSLVGPMTTGELFF	TGTGCCAGCAGCTTAGTGGGACCGATGACAACCGGGGAGCTGTTTTTT
TRBJ2-3	TRBV5-1	TRBD2	.	CASSLKAGVTDTQYF	TGCGCCAGCAGCTTAAAGGCGGGAGTCACAGATACGCAGTATTTT
TRBJ2-7	TRBV28	.	.	CASSGIAPNYEQYF	TGTGCCAGCAGTGGGATAGCGCCCAACTACGAGCAGTACTTC
TRBJ2-5	TRBV20-1	.	few	CSASPGGQETQYF	TGCAGTGCTAGTCCTGGCGGACAAGAGACCCAGTACTTC
TRBJ2-1	TRBV5-1	.	.	CASSLVAVAYNEQFF	TGCGCCAGCAGCTTGGTAGCGGTAGCCTACAATGAGCAGTTCTTC
TRBJ2-1	TRBV11-3	TRBD2	.	CASSPFSGRSEKSSYNEQFF	TGTGCCAGCAGCCCATTTAGCGGGAGGTCCGAAAAGAGCTCCTACAATGAGCAGTTCTTC
TRBJ2-7	TRBV5-5	.	.	CASSLIDQLSHEQYF	TGTGCCAGCAGCTTGATAGACCAGCTGTCCCACGAGCAGTACTTC
TRBJ2-7	TRBV28	TRBD1	.	CASTTRAGGSYEQYF	TGTGCCAGCACCACCCGGGCAGGGGGCTCCTACGAGCAGTACTTC
TRBJ2-3	TRBV5-6	.	.	CASSLSTRWGADTQYF	TGTGCCAGCAGCCTATCCACTAGATGGGGGGCGGATACGCAGTATTTT
TRBJ2-3	TRBV6-6	TRBD2	few	CASSPREGPTDTQYF	TGTGCCAGCAGTCCACGGGAGGGCCCGACAGATACGCAGTATTTT
TRBJ2-3	TRBV20-1	TRBD2	.	CSARNTRSSGSRDTQYF	TGCAGTGCTAGAAACACCCGGTCAAGCGGGAGTAGGGATACGCAGTATTTT
TRBJ1-1	TRBV7-3	TRBD1	.	CASSPTGAASAFF	TGTGCCAGCAGCCCGACAGGGGCCGCTAGCGCTTTCTTT
TRBJ2-1	TRBV7-6	TRBD2	.	CASSLVETSGKGGEQFF	TGTGCCAGCAGCTTAGTCGAGACCAGCGGGAAGGGTGGTGAGCAGTTCTTC